This T cell receptor beta chain was obtained from a study of OX40 agonist ivuxolimab in advanced cancers. Study summary: Patients with prior anti-PD-1, anti-PD-L1 or anti-CTLA-4 therapy were eligible; 40% had some.

To note about this clone: Its antigen remains unidentified.

Autoimmune disease history or systemic immunosuppression led to patients being barred. Study-wide results and limits: Low normalized T-cell clonal expansion also characterized some of the nonresponders. In the 0.1 to 3.0 mg/kg range, CD4+ and CD8+ blood T cells had expanded clonally by week 6.

This CDR3 comprises 14 residues. CDR1 and CDR2 from the germline V gene are SNHLY and FYNNEI. Trimming took off 8 bases at V and 5 bases at J, with 15 bases between the two ends. Some clones are missing from TCRdb's copy, which holds only in-frame ones; the method was immunoSEQ multiplex PCR. The table records 30,000 to 35,000 clones, roughly 84% of them present only once. The material sequenced was CD4+ or CD8+ T cells sorted from blood, taken in a trial of the OX40 agonist ivuxolimab. The sequence was obtained from an adult with an advanced solid tumor such as melanoma, head and neck, liver or kidney cancer. This chain joins TRBV2 and TRBJ2-2; tentative D call: TRBD2 (5 bases). The CDR3 region has the DNA TGTGCCAGCTACTTTCGGACTGGGACCGGGGAGCTGTTTTTT. It yields the protein CASYFRTGTGELFF.